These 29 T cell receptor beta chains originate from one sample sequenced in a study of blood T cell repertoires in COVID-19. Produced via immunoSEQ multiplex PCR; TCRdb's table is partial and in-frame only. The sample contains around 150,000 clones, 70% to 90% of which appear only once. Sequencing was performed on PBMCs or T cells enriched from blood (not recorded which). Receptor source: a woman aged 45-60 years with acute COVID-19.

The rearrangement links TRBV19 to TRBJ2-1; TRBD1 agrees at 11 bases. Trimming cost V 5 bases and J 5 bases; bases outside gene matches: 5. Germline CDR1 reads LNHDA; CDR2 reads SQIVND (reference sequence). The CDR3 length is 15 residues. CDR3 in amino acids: CASSAGTGGNNEQFF. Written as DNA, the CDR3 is TGTGCCAGTAGTGCCGGGACAGGGGGGAACAATGAGCAGTTCTTC.

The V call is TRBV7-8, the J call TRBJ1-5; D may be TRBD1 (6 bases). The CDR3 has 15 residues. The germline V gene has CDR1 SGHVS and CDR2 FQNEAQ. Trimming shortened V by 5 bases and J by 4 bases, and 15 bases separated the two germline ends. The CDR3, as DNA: TGTGCCAGCAGCGCCAGGGACAAGAGTAATCAGCCCCAGCATTTT. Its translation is CASSARDKSNQPQHF.

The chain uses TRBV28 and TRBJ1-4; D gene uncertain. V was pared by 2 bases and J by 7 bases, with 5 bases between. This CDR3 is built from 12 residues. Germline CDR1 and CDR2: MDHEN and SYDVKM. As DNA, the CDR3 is TGTGCCAGCAGTTTAAGCGCTGAAAAACTGTTTTTT. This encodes CASSLSAEKLFF.

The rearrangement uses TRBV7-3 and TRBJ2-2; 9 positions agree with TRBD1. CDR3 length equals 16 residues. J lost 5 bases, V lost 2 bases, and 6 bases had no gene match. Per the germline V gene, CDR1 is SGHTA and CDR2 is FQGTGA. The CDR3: CASSLDWTGVTGELFF. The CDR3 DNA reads TGTGCCAGCAGCTTAGACTGGACAGGGGTTACCGGGGAGCTGTTTTTT.

CDR3 residues: CARSLGRDYSPLHF. CDR3 DNA: TGTGCCAGAAGCTTGGGGAGGGACTATTCACCCCTCCACTTT. This chain joins TRBV5-3 and TRBJ1-6, with D maybe TRBD1 (5 bases). TRBV5-3 carries the ORF label, with uncertain function. This CDR3 is built from 14 residues. The V end lost 0 bases, the J end lost 8 bases, and 9 bases lay between the germline ends.

The CDR3 DNA sequence: TGTGCCAGCACCGGGACAAGAAATCAGCCCCAGCATTTT. Amino acid sequence: CASTGTRNQPQHF. The chain carries TRBV2 and TRBJ1-5; tentatively, D is TRBD1 (6 bases). V lost 7 bases and J 4 bases, leaving 11 bases between the germline ends. CDR3 length: 13 amino acids. Germline CDR1 reads SNHLY; CDR2 reads FYNNEI.

CDR3 amino acids: CASSEKTGGSYEQYF. In nucleotides, the CDR3 is TGCGCCAGCAGTGAGAAGACAGGGGGCTCCTACGAGCAGTACTTC. J is TRBJ2-7 and V is TRBV10-2, with 9 positions matching TRBD1. Germline CDR1 reads WSHSY; CDR2 reads SAAADI. The trim removed 2 bases at V and 0 bases at J, leaving 2 bases unmatched. The CDR3 is 15 residues long.

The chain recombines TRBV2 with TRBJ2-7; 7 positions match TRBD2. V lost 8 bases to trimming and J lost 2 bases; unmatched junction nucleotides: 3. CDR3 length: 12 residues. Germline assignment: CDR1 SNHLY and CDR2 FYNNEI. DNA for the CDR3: TGTGCCAGCGAAAGCGGGACCTACGAGCAGTACTTC. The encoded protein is CASESGTYEQYF. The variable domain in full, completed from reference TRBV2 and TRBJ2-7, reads EPEVTQTPSHQVTQMGQEVILRCVPISNHLYFYWYRQILGQKVEFLVSFYNNEISEKSEIFDDQFSVERPDGSNFTLKIRSTKLEDSAMYFCASESGTYEQYFGPGTRLTVT.

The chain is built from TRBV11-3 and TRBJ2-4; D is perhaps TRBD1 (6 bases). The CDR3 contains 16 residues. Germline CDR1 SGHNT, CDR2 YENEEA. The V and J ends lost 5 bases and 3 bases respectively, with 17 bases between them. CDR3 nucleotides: TGTGCCAGCAGCCCTTCGGTGGGGGCTGGCAAAAACATTCAGTACTTC. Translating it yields CASSPSVGAGKNIQYF.

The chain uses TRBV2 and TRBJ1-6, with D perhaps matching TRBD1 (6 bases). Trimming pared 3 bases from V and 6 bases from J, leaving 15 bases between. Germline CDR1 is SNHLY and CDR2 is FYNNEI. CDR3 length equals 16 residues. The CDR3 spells CASSDSGGARNSPLHF. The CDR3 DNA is TGTGCCAGCAGTGATAGTGGGGGGGCGCGTAATTCACCCCTCCACTTT. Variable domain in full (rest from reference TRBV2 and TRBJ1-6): EPEVTQTPSHQVTQMGQEVILRCVPISNHLYFYWYRQILGQKVEFLVSFYNNEISEKSEIFDDQFSVERPDGSNFTLKIRSTKLEDSAMYFCASSDSGGARNSPLHFGNGTRLTVT.

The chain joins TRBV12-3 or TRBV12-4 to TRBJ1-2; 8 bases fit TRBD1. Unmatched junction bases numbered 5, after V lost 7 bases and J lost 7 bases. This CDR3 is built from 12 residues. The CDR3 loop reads CASNQGAGGYTF. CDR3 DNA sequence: TGTGCCAGCAACCAGGGGGCAGGTGGCTACACCTTC.

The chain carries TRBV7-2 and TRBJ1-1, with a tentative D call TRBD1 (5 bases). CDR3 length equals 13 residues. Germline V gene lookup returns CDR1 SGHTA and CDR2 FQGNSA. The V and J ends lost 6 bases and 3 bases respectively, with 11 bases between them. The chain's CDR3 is CASSGRADTEAFF. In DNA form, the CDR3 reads TGTGCCAGCAGTGGCAGGGCGGACACTGAAGCTTTCTTT.

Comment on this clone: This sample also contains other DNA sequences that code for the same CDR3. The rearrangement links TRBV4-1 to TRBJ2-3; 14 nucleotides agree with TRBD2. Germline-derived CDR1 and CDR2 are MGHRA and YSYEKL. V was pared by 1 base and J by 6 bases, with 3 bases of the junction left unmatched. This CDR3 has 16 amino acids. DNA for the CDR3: TGCGCCAGCAGCCAAGGACTAGCGGGAGGGTCCGATACGCAGTATTTT. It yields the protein CASSQGLAGGSDTQYF.

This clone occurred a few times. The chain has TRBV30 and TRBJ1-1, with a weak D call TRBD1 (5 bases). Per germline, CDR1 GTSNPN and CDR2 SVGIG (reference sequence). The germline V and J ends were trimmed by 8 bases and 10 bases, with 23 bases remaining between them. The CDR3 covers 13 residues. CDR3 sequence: CAGRGDHPPAAFF. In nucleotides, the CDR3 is TGTGCCGGGCGGGGGGACCACCCTCCCGCAGCTTTCTTT.

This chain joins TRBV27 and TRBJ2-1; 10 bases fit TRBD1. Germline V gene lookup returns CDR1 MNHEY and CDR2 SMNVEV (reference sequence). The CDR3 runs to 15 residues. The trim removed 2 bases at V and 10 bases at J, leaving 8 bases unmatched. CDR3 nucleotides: TGTGCCAGCAGTTTAATGGGACAGGGGCCGTTCGAGCAGTTCTTC. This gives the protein CASSLMGQGPFEQFF.

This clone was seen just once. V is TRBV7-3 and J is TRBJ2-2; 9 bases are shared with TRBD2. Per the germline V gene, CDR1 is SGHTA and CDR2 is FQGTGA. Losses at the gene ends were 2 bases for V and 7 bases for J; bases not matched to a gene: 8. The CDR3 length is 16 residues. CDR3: CASSLAGGPLGGELFF. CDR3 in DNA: TGTGCCAGCAGCTTAGCGGGAGGGCCCTTGGGCGGGGAGCTGTTTTTT.

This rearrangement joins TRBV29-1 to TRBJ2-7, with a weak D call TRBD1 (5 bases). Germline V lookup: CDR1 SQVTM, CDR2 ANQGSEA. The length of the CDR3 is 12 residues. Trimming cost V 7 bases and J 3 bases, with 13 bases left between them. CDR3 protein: CSALGQHYEQYF. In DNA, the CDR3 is TGCAGCGCTCTGGGGCAACACTACGAGCAGTACTTC.

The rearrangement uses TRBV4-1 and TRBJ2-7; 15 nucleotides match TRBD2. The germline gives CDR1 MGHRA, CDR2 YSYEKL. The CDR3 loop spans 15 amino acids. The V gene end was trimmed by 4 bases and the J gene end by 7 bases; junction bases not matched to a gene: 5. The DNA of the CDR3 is TGCGCCAGCAGCCGGGGACTAGCGGGAGGTCAGGAGCAGTACTTC. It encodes CASSRGLAGGQEQYF.

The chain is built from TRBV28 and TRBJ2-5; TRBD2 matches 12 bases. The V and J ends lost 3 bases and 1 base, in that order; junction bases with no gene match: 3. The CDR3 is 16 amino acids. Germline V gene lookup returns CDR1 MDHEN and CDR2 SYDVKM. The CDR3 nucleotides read TGTGCCAGCAGTTTTACTAGCGGGGGGAGCCAAGAGACCCAGTACTTC. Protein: CASSFTSGGSQETQYF.

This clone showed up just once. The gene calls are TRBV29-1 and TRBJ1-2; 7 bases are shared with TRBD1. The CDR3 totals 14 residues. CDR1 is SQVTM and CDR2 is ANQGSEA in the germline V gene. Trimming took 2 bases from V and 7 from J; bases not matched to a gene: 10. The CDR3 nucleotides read TGCAGCGTTGAAAGGGGGCAGGGGATTGTTGGCTACACCTTC. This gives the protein CSVERGQGIVGYTF.

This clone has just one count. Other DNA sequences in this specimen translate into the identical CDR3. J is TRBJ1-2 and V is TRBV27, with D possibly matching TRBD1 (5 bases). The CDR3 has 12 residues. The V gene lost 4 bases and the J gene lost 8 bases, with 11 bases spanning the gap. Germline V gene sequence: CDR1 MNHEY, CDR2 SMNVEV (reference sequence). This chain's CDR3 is CASSSQGLGYTF. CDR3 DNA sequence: TGTGCCAGCAGTTCTCAGGGTCTGGGCTACACCTTC.

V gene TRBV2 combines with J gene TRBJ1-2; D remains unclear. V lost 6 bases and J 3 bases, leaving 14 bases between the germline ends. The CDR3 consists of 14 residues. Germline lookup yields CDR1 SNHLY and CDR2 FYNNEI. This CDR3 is CASSWRSRDYGYTF. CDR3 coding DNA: TGTGCCAGCAGCTGGCGGTCGAGGGACTATGGCTACACCTTC.

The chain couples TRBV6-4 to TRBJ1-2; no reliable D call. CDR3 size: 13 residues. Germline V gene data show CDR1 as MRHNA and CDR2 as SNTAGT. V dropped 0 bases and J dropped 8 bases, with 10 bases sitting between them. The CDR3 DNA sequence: TGTGCCAGCAGTGACTCCAGAACCGGGGGCTACACCTTC. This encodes CASSDSRTGGYTF.

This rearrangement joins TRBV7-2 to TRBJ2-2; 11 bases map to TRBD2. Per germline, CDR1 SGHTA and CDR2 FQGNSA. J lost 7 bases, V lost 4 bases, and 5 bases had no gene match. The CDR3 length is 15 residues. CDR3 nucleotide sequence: TGTGCCAGCAGCTACCTAGCGGGAGGTGGCGGGGAGCTGTTTTTT. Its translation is CASSYLAGGGGELFF.

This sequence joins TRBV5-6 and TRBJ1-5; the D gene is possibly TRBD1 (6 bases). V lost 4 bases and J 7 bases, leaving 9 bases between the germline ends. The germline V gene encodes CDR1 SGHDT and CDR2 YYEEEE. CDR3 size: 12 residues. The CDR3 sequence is CASSVGGQPQHF. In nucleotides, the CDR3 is TGTGCCAGCAGCGTGGGGGGCCAGCCCCAGCATTTT.

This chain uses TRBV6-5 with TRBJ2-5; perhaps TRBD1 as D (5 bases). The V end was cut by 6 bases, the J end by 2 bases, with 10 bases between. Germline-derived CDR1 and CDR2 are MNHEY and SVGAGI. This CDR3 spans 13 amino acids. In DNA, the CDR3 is TGTGCCAGCAGCCGACAGCCACAAGAGACCCAGTACTTC. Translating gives CASSRQPQETQYF.

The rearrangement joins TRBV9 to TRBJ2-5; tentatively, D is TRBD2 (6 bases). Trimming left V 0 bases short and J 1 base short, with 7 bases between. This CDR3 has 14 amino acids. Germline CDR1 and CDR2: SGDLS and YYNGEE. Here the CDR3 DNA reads TGTGCCAGCAGCGTAGGTAGCGGCCAAGAGACCCAGTACTTC. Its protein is CASSVGSGQETQYF.

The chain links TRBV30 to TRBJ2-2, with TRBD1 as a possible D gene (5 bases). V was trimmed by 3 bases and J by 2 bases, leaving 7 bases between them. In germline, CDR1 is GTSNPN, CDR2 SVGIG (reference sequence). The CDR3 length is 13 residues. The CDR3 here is CAWSQGNTGELFF. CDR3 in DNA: TGTGCCTGGAGCCAGGGTAACACCGGGGAGCTGTTTTTT.

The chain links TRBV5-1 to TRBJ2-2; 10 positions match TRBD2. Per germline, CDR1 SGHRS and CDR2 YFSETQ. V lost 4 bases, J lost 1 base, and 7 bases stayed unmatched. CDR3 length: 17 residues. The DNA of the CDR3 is TGCGCCAGCAGCCCCTGGACTAGCGGACTGAACACCGGGGAGCTGTTTTTT. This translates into CASSPWTSGLNTGELFF.